These 8 T cell receptor beta chains were sequenced from one sample in a study of blood T cell repertoires in COVID-19. TCRdb's table, derived via immunoSEQ multiplex PCR, lists solely in-frame clones and lacks some. There are tens of thousands of clones in the sample; about four fifths occur only once, and 15% to 20% lies in the top ten. What was sequenced was peripheral blood. These receptors all come from a human donor in a cohort sampled during active COVID-19.

The chain joins TRBV19 to TRBJ2-7, with 9 bases matching TRBD1. Losses at the gene ends were 9 bases for V and 3 bases for J; bases not matched to a gene: 9. CDR1 LNHDA and CDR2 SQIVND come from the germline V gene (reference sequence). The CDR3 extends over 14 amino acids. CDR3 region: CASRTRTGDYEQYF. The CDR3 region has the DNA TGTGCCAGCAGGACTAGGACAGGGGACTACGAGCAGTACTTC.

The chain has TRBV5-5 and TRBJ2-5; 7 bases line up with TRBD1. The CDR3 sequence is 16 residues long. V lost 0 bases, J lost 2 bases, and 7 bases stayed unmatched. The germline gives CDR1 SGHKS, CDR2 YYEKEE (reference sequence). CDR3 region: CASSLGGQIYQETQYF. For the CDR3, the DNA is TGTGCCAGCAGCTTGGGGGGACAGATATATCAAGAGACCCAGTACTTC.

The chain is built from TRBV19 and TRBJ2-7; 12 bases are shared with TRBD2. With V trimmed by 0 bases and J by 3 bases, 3 bases remained unmatched. The CDR3 is made up of 16 amino acids. Germline V gene data show CDR1 as LNHDA and CDR2 as SQIVND (reference sequence). CDR3 residues: CASSIEGLAGHYEQYF. In DNA, the CDR3 is TGTGCCAGTAGTATAGAAGGACTAGCGGGACACTACGAGCAGTACTTC.

This clone was seen more than once but under ten times. The chain links TRBV2 to TRBJ2-2; 8 bases align to TRBD2. The trim removed 7 bases at V and 5 bases at J, leaving 3 bases unmatched. There are 13 residues in the CDR3. CDR1 is SNHLY and CDR2 is FYNNEI in the germline V gene. The DNA for the CDR3 is TGTGCCAGCAAATCGGGAGGGACCGGGGAGCTGTTTTTT. It codes for CASKSGGTGELFF.

In DNA form, the CDR3 reads TGTGCCATCAGTCCCCCGGACAGAGGTTCCTACGAGCAGTACTTC. This sequence encodes CAISPPDRGSYEQYF. V and J are TRBV10-3 and TRBJ2-7, with a tentative D call TRBD1 (6 bases). The germline V gene has CDR1 ENHRY and CDR2 SYGVKD. This CDR3 has 15 residues. The V and J ends lost 5 bases and 1 base respectively, with 15 bases between them.

The chain recombines TRBV27 with TRBJ2-5; tentative D call: TRBD2 (5 bases). The V end lost 5 bases, the J end lost 4 bases, and 26 bases lay between the germline ends. The CDR3 is 18 amino acids. Germline assignment: CDR1 MNHEY and CDR2 SMNVEV (reference sequence). CDR3 coding DNA: TGTGCCAGCAGTCGCTGGGGAAGGAGGTCCCAGGTAGGAGAGACCCAGTACTTC. Its protein product is CASSRWGRRSQVGETQYF.

The CDR3 region has the DNA TGTGCCAGCAGCCTAGGACTGTACAATGAGCAGTTCTTC. Translating it yields CASSLGLYNEQFF. V usage is TRBV7-9 and J usage is TRBJ2-1, with D tentatively TRBD2 (5 bases). Looked up from germline, CDR1 is SEHNR and CDR2 is FQNEAQ (reference sequence). The V end lost 5 bases, the J end lost 4 bases, and 9 bases lay between the germline ends. CDR3 length equals 13 residues.

The V call is TRBV5-1, the J call TRBJ2-3; D unresolved. The V and J ends lost 0 bases and 2 bases respectively, with 4 bases between them. CDR1 SGHRS and CDR2 YFSETQ come from the germline V gene. The CDR3 totals 13 residues. CDR3 loop: CASSLGLTDTQYF. CDR3 coding DNA: TGCGCCAGCAGCTTGGGGCTCACAGATACGCAGTATTTT.